The T cell receptor beta chain described here comes from a study of cytomegalovirus exposure and HLA in healthy donors. Researchers ran the PCR with 60 Vbeta and 13 Jbeta primers. Profiling relied on immunoSEQ multiplex PCR, and the TCRdb table lists in-frame clones only, not all of them. The sample has 110,000 or so clones, 81% seen once. Points from the study as a whole: In an earlier analysis, productive rearrangement rates for most beta V segments clustered near 87% or 30%.

As regards this clone: Antigen specificity is unknown.

Sample: PBMCs. This receptor was taken from a woman in her thirties or forties in good health and CMV-seronegative.

The CDR3 DNA follows: TGCAGCGCTCGACAGGGGGCCCAGCCCCAGCATTTT. Its translation: CSARQGAQPQHF. The V gene is TRBV29-1, the J gene TRBJ1-5; 10 positions match TRBD1. The trim removed 7 bases at V and 7 bases at J, leaving 4 bases unmatched. This CDR3 is 12 amino acids long. The germline V gene has CDR1 SQVTM and CDR2 ANQGSEA.